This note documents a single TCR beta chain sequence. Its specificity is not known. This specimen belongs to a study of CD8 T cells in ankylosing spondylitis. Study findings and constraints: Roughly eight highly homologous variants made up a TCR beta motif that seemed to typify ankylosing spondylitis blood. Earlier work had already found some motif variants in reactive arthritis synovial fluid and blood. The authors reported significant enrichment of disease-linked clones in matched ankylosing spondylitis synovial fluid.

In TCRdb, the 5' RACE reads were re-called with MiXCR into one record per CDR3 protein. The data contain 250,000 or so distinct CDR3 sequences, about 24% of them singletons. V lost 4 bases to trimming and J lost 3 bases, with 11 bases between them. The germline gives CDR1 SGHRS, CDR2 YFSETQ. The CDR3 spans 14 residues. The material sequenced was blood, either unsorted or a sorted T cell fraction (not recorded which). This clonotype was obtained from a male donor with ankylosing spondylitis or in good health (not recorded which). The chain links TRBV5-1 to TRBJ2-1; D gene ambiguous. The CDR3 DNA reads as TGCGCCAGCAGCCCAATTCCCAACTACAATGAGCAGTTCTTC. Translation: CASSPIPNYNEQFF.